This TCR beta chain was retrieved from a study of OX40 agonist ivuxolimab in advanced cancers. This table comes from immunoSEQ multiplex PCR, and its TCRdb copy is limited to in-frame clones, with some not included. The table includes 77,000 or so clones, 90% to 95% detected once. Points from the study as a whole: On average, CD8+ T cells showed a greater number of expanded clones than CD4+.

Concerning this clone: Its specificity is not known. Sequence at one end of the junction differs from germline and may be a read error.

This sequence was found in an adult with an advanced solid tumor such as melanoma, head and neck, liver or kidney cancer. Source: CD4+ or CD8+ T cells sorted from blood, taken in a trial of the OX40 agonist ivuxolimab.

The CDR3 DNA follows: TGTGCCAGTAGTATAGGGACAGGGGGCAATCAGTCCCAGCATTTT. Its protein is CASSIGTGGNQSQHF. This chain links TRBV19 with TRBJ1-5; 11 nucleotides align to TRBD1. The CDR3 length is 15 residues. Germline V lookup: CDR1 LNHDA, CDR2 SQIVND (reference sequence).